This TCR beta chain was captured by sequencing in a study of T cell responses to AZD1222 COVID-19 vaccine. About this clone: Its antigen remains unidentified.

The study, taken as a whole, reports: Reports indicate that nearly half of spike-specific TCRs are directed at unmutated variant regions.

The table came from immunoSEQ multiplex PCR; TCRdb's copy has only in-frame clones and leaves some out. The table records 150,000 or so clones, 85% to 95% of them present only once. Germline-derived CDR1 and CDR2 are GTSNPN and SVGIG (reference sequence). The ends were cut back, 1 base at V and 1 base at J, with 10 bases in the middle. CDR3 length: 14 residues. Sequencing was performed on peripheral blood, taken on day 0 of AZD1222 vaccination. V is TRBV30 and J is TRBJ1-1; D uncertain. The clonotype was recovered from an adult in good health. The CDR3, as DNA: TGTGCCTGGAGTGAGCGTTGGGGGAACACTGAAGCTTTCTTT. Translated: CAWSERWGNTEAFF. Filled out from reference TRBV30 and TRBJ1-1, the complete variable domain reads SQTIHQWPATLVQPVGSPLSLECTVEGTSNPNLYWYRQAAGRGLQLLFYSVGIGQISSEVPQNLSASRPQDRQFILSSKKLLLSDSGFYLCAWSERWGNTEAFFGQGTRLTVV.